Included here is one T cell receptor (beta chain) sequence, with context. V shed 4 bases and J 9 bases; nucleotides not matched to a gene: 14. In germline, CDR1 is LNHDA, CDR2 SQIVND (reference sequence). This CDR3 comprises 15 residues. TCRdb's table, derived via immunoSEQ multiplex PCR, lists solely in-frame clones and lacks some. The sample lists around 300,000 clones, under 90% occurring once. The entry originates in a study of blood T cell repertoires in COVID-19. Study-wide context: PBMCs, B-cell-depleted T cells, or T cells provided the cDNA or gDNA that made up the material.

Sequenced input: peripheral blood. The rearrangement joins TRBV19 to TRBJ2-5; 7 bases are a match to TRBD2. The receptor's source is a man aged 45 to 65 with acute or convalescent COVID-19. The CDR3: CASSSVSGDSSAQYF. DNA of the CDR3: TGTGCCAGTAGTAGCGTGAGCGGGGACTCTTCGGCCCAGTACTTC.